Here is one TCR beta chain with its context. This entry comes from a study of shared clonotypes between healthy human individuals. Study at large: A donor's plate count was three for CD4 naive and three for CD4 memory; CD8 naive had two and CD8 memory one.

The assay ran at deep level. TCRdb's copy holds only in-frame clones and misses some; the assay was immunoSEQ multiplex PCR. The table lists approximately 720,000 clones, about 90% of them singletons. Trimming shortened V by 1 base and J by 7 bases, and 8 bases separated the two germline ends. Germline CDR1 reads SQVTM; CDR2 reads ANQGSEA. The CDR3 sequence is 12 residues long. Naive CD8 cells lacked CD45RO and underwent positive selection for CCR7, leaving out terminally differentiated effector memory CD45RA+ cells. The genes are TRBV29-1 and TRBJ2-1, with D unclear. The source material was naive CD8+ T cells sorted from blood. The receptor's source is a man aged 30 to 39 in good health. For the CDR3, the DNA is TGCAGCGTTGAAGGCCGGCGGAATGAGCAGTTCTTC. Amino acids: CSVEGRRNEQFF.